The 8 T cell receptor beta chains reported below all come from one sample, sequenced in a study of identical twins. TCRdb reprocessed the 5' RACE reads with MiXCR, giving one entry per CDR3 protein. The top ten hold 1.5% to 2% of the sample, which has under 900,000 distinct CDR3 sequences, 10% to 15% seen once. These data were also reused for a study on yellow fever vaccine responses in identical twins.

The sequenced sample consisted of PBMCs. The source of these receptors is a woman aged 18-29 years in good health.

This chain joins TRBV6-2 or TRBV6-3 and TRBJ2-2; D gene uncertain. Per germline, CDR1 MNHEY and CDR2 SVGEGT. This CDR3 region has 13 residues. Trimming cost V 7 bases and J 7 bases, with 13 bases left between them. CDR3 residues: CASTSLSGGELFF. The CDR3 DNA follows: TGTGCCAGCACAAGTCTGTCTGGCGGGGAGCTGTTTTTT.

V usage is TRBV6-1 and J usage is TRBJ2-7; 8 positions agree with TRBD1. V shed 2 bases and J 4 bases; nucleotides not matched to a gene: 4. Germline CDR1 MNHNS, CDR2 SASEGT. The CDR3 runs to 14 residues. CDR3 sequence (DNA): TGTGCCAGCAGTGAAAGGGACAGGAGGTACGAGCAGTACGTC. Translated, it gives CASSERDRRYEQYV.

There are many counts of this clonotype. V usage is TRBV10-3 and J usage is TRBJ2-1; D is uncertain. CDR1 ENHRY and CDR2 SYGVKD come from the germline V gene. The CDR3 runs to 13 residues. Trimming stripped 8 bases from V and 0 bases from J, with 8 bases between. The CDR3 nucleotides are TGTGCCATCTCCCCGAGCTCCTACAATGAGCAGTTCTTC. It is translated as CAISPSSYNEQFF.

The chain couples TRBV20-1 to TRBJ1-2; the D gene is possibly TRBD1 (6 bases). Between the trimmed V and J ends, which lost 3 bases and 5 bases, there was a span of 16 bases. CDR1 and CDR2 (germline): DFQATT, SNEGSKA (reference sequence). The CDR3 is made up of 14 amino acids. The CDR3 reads CSASPGGGGYGYTF. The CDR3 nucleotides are TGCAGTGCTAGCCCCGGGGGCGGGGGGTATGGCTACACCTTC.

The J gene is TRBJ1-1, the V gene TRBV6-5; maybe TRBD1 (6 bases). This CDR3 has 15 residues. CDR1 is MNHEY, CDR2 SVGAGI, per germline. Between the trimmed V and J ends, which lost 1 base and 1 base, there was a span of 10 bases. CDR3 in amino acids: CASSYFRGGNTEAFF. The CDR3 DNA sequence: TGTGCCAGCAGTTACTTCCGAGGGGGGAACACTGAAGCTTTCTTT.

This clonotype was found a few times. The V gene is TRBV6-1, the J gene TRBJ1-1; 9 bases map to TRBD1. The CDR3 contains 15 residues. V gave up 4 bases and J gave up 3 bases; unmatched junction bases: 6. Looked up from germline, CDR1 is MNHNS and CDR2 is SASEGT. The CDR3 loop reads CASSGIQGADTEAFF. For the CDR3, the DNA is TGTGCCAGCAGTGGGATACAGGGGGCGGACACTGAAGCTTTCTTT.

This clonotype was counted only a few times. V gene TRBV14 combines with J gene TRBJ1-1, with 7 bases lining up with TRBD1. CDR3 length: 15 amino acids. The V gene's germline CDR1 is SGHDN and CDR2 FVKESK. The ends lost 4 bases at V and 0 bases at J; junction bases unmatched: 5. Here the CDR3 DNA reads TGTGCCAGCAGCCCGATAACAGGGGTGAACACTGAAGCTTTCTTT. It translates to CASSPITGVNTEAFF. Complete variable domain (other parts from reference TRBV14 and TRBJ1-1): EAGVTQFPSHSVIEKGQTVTLRCDPISGHDNLYWYRRVMGKEIKFLLHFVKESKQDESGMPNNRFLAERTGGTYSTLKVQPAELEDSGVYFCASSPITGVNTEAFFGQGTRLTVV.

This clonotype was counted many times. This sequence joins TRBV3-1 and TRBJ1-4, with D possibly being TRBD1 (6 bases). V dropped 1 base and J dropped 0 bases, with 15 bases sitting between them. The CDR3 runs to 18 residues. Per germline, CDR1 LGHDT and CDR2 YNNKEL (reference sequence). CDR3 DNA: TGTGCCAGCAGCCAAGGTCCGCGGGGGGGCGCAACTAATGAAAAACTGTTTTTT. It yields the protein CASSQGPRGGATNEKLFF.